These T cell receptor beta chains were read from a single sample in a study of OX40 agonist ivuxolimab in advanced cancers. Libraries were prepared by immunoSEQ multiplex PCR; TCRdb keeps only in-frame clonotypes and omits some of them. The profile covers 70,000 to 95,000 clones, with approximately 91% appearing a single time and approximately 0.69% taken by the ten largest. The sample was CD4+ or CD8+ T cells sorted from blood, taken in a trial of the OX40 agonist ivuxolimab. Receptor source: an adult with an advanced solid tumor such as melanoma, head and neck, liver or kidney cancer. CDR3s include the opening cysteine and the closing phenylalanine or tryptophan. D genes are given only for firm matches. Not every row has a clone size; where given, it reads once, few, many or a size class.

j_call clone_size d_call v_call cdr3_nt cdr3_aa
TRBJ1-3 . . TRBV6-5 TGTGCCAGCAGTCTACTAGGGGCTGGAAACACCATATATTTT CASSLLGAGNTIYF
TRBJ1-3 . . TRBV11-2 TGTGCCAGCACCAATCCGGGCTGGGCCTTCTCTGGAAACACCATATATTTT CASTNPGWAFSGNTIYF
TRBJ1-4 once . TRBV18 TGTGCCAGCTCACCAATATGGACAGCTGAGAATGAAAAACTGTTTTTT CASSPIWTAENEKLFF
TRBJ1-1 . TRBD1 TRBV30 TGTGCCTGCCACCCGGCCGGAAGGACAGGGGGAACTGAAGCTTTCTTT CACHPAGRTGGTEAFF
TRBJ2-1 . . TRBV6-5 TGTGCCAGCAGTTACTTCTTCGGGGGCGCCTACAATGAGCAGTTCTTC CASSYFFGGAYNEQFF
TRBJ1-2 medium-sized TRBD1 TRBV27 TGTGCCAGCAGGGGACAGGGAGAGGTTAACGGCTACACCTTC CASRGQGEVNGYTF
TRBJ1-3 . TRBD1 TRBV28 TGTGCCAGCAGTTTTATGGGGGACAGAAGGCCCCGAAACACCATATATTTT CASSFMGDRRPRNTIYF
TRBJ2-1 . TRBD2 TRBV28 TGTGCCAGCAGTCGGCAGGGTATAGAACCTACTAGCGGGATAGACAATGAGCAGTTCTTC CASSRQGIEPTSGIDNEQFF
TRBJ2-1 . . TRBV7-2 TGTGCCAGCAGCTCCAGCGGAGGTGGGGTTAATGAGCAGTTCTTC CASSSSGGGVNEQFF
TRBJ2-2 . TRBD1 TRBV30 TGTGCCTGGGCAACAGGGGGCTTTGCCGGGGAGCTGTTTTTT CAWATGGFAGELFF
TRBJ2-3 . TRBD2 TRBV5-1 TGCGCCAGCACCTCGGGAGGGGGGTGGACAGATACGCAGTATTTT CASTSGGGWTDTQYF
TRBJ1-5 . . TRBV5-8 TGTGCCAGCAGCTTGTGGGGGGCGAGCAATCAGCCCCAGCATTTT CASSLWGASNQPQHF
TRBJ1-1 few . TRBV19 TGTGCCGGTTCTCAGGGCCCGAACACTGAAGCTTTCTTT CAGSQGPNTEAFF